This T cell receptor beta chain is drawn from a study of regulatory T cells in long-lasting Graves disease listed by TCRdb under 2021. Looking at the study overall: Persistent Graves' disease meant more than 5 years of antithyroid drug treatment with TSH receptor autoantibodies that stayed positive. TCR sequencing covered roughly 13 persistent and roughly 20 newly diagnosed Graves' disease patients, 33 samples in total. The study was registered as a clinical trial and conducted in China. On average, persistent Graves' disease patients in the clinical cohort had been on antithyroid drugs for about 10 years. This study used TCR sequencing and RNA sequencing of peripheral blood to compare persistent Graves' disease patients against newly diagnosed Graves' disease patients. Points the paper makes about the study in general: More public clonotypes were shared among persistent patients (approximately 3,000) than among newly diagnosed patients (roughly 1,000). The authors acknowledged the small sample size as a limitation that may reduce accuracy. Only peripheral blood was studied, because thyroid tissue, the primary lesion, was inaccessible. Sequencing and analysis were limited to the TCR beta chain. Persistent Graves' disease patients showed lower TCR Shannon entropy and fewer highly expanded clones than newly diagnosed patients, suggesting clonal expansion.

Libraries were built with multiplex PCR. These reads were obtained on an Illumina HiSeq 4000. TCR beta libraries were built with iRepertoire HTBI primers and Arm-PCR amplification of CDR3 regions. PCR products were gel purified before sequencing. In the original analysis: Gene usage analysis of CDR3 amino acid clonotypes used the roughly 60 TRBV and 14 to 15 TRBJ segments found across samples. COPE and FqMerger were used to merge filtered high-quality paired reads into contigs. BLAST was used to align contigs to the IMGT TRBV, TRBD and TRBJ reference genes, and CDR3 was defined following IMGT. Any clonotype with a frequency above 0.1% was classified as a highly expanded clone. Repertoire diversity was measured by Shannon entropy, and V-J evenness by the Gini coefficient. A clonotype found in more than one individual was treated as public. TCRdb trimmed the raw reads at Q25, called clones with MiXCR and kept productive beta chains. Records with the same CDR3 protein are collapsed into one entry carrying the most frequent genes and DNA. The authors' filters were not applied to this entry. The sample data list some 470,000 distinct CDR3 sequences, and about a fifth of these were observed just once. The ten largest account for roughly 7% of the sample.

This clonotype appeared a few times. Its antigen target is currently unknown. No clone much larger than this one lies a single base away; base qualities are absent. The time point label of this sample denotes: persistent/refractory GD, antithyroid drugs over 5 years with positive TRAb. RNA was extracted from PBMCs in TRIzol for both TCR sequencing and RNA sequencing. The diagnosis of Graves' disease followed American Thyroid Association guidelines. Patients were recruited from an endocrinology department in Xi'an, China. From each patient, around 9 milliliters of peripheral blood was collected into an EDTA anticoagulant tube. Ficoll Paque Plus density gradient separation was used to isolate PBMCs, and no further T cell sorting was performed. An Agilent 2100 Bioanalyzer and agarose gel were used to check RNA quality, while a NanoDrop 2000 measured RNA concentration. The input for sequencing was peripheral blood mononuclear cells (PBMCs), taken when the disease was refractory, from a patient treated with antithyroid drugs. The sequence was obtained from a female donor with Graves disease.

The CDR3 amino acid sequence is: CASQGTRMETGELFF. In nucleotide form, the sequence is TGTGCCAGTCAAGGGACTAGAATGGAGACCGGGGAGCTGTTTTTT. Recombination connected TRBV7-2 to TRBJ2-2, with 8 middle bases fitting TRBD2. Based on the germline V gene, the CDR1 and CDR2 sequences are SGHTA and FQGNSA. At the junction V is shortened by 9 bases and J by 5 bases; bases outside the gene matches: 11. The CDR3 runs 15 residues from the cysteine to the phenylalanine. Here the CDR3 DNA is all that survives: 45 bases in frame from base 1.